The rows below give T cell receptor beta chains drawn from one sample of a study of blood T cell repertoires in COVID-19. Measured with immunoSEQ multiplex PCR; TCRdb has only the in-frame clones, and not every one. The data contain fewer than 450,000 clones, more than 75% of them singletons. Source material: peripheral blood. All receptors derive from a woman in her late teens or twenties who had recovered from COVID-19. The CDR3 runs from the conserved cysteine through the conserved F or W. The D gene is left open where the match is weak. Some rows mark clone size as missing; the rest say once, few, many or name a class of expanded clone.

NA	NA	TRBV10-3	TRBJ2-1	TGTGCCATCAGTGAACAGGGAACGTACAATGAGCAGTTCTTC	CAISEQGTYNEQFF
NA	NA	TRBV5-1	TRBJ1-2	TGCGCCAGCAGCCCGGCGGCCGCCCAGGGTGGCTACACCTTC	CASSPAAAQGGYTF
TRBD2	NA	TRBV28	TRBJ2-2	TGTGCCAGCATTCCGGGACTAGCGGGCACCGGGGAGCTGTTTTTT	CASIPGLAGTGELFF
NA	once	TRBV5-1	TRBJ2-3	TGCGCCAGCAGCTTGGGAGTAGCGGGCACAGATACGCAGTATTTT	CASSLGVAGTDTQYF
NA	NA	TRBV2	TRBJ2-2	TGTGCCAGCAGTGAAGTTTGGGTCAGGGGAACCGGGGAGCTGTTTTTT	CASSEVWVRGTGELFF
NA	NA	TRBV5-4	TRBJ2-1	TGTGCCAGCGCTCTGGGGTCGGGAGCCACTTTCAATGAGCAGTTCTTC	CASALGSGATFNEQFF
NA	NA	TRBV4-3	TRBJ2-2	TGCGCCAGCAGCCAAGTTTCCCGGACCGGGGAGCTGTTTTTT	CASSQVSRTGELFF
NA	NA	TRBV11-2	TRBJ2-2	TGTGCCAGCAGCTTAAAGTCGGGTTACACCGGGGAGCTGTTTTTT	CASSLKSGYTGELFF
NA	NA	TRBV10-1	TRBJ2-1	TGCGCCAGCAGTCAGGACAGACCTTACAATGAGCAGTTCTTC	CASSQDRPYNEQFF
NA	once	TRBV28	TRBJ1-4	TGTGCCAGCAGTTTAGGGGGGAGGTCCGGGATTGAGAAACTGTTTTTT	CASSLGGRSGIEKLFF
NA	NA	TRBV7-2	TRBJ1-3	TGTGCCAGCAGCTTAAGGGGGGGCAGAGAATACTCTGGAAACACCATATATTTT	CASSLRGGREYSGNTIYF
TRBD1	NA	TRBV12-3/TRBV12-4	TRBJ1-5	TGTGCCAGCAGTTCGGACAGGCAGCCCCAGCATTTT	CASSSDRQPQHF
TRBD1	NA	TRBV6-5	TRBJ2-4	TGTGCCAGCAGGGGGACAGGGGGTAACATTCAGTACTTC	CASRGTGGNIQYF
NA	NA	TRBV5-1	TRBJ1-3	TGCGCCAGCAGCTTGGACTCTCGGAGAGCCTCTGGAAACACCATATATTTT	CASSLDSRRASGNTIYF
TRBD2	NA	TRBV7-8	TRBJ2-3	TGTGCCAGCAGCTTAGCGGGACTAGCGGGGCTGAAGGATACGCAGTATTTT	CASSLAGLAGLKDTQYF
NA	NA	TRBV4-3	TRBJ1-4	TGCGCCTCGAGTGAGACAACCTTTAATGAAAAACTGTTTTTT	CASSETTFNEKLFF
TRBD2	few	TRBV4-1	TRBJ2-2	TGCGCCAGCAGCCAGGGTAGCGGGAGAACTTTCTCCGGGGAGCTGTTTTTT	CASSQGSGRTFSGELFF
TRBD2	NA	TRBV7-8	TRBJ2-1	TGTGCCAGCAGCTTAGAAAGCACTAGCGGTAATGAGCAGTTCTTC	CASSLESTSGNEQFF
TRBD1	few	TRBV25-1	TRBJ1-1	TGTGCCAGCAGCCGGGACAGGGGGCTGGGCACTGAAGCTTTCTTT	CASSRDRGLGTEAFF
NA	NA	TRBV5-1	TRBJ1-2	TGCGCCAGCAGCTTGGGGAGTGTCTCGAGTGATAGCTATGGCTACACCTTC	CASSLGSVSSDSYGYTF
NA	NA	TRBV18	TRBJ2-3	TGTGCCAGCTCCCCTCAGGGGTCACTCGGACCAGATACGCAGTATTTT	CASSPQGSLGPDTQYF
TRBD1	NA	TRBV5-1	TRBJ2-2	TGCGCCAGCAGCCACGACAGGGCCGGGGAGCTGTTTTTT	CASSHDRAGELFF
TRBD2	NA	TRBV12-5	TRBJ2-1	TGTGCTAGTGGTTTGGCGGGAGGGTCGAATGAGCAGTTCTTC	CASGLAGGSNEQFF
NA	NA	TRBV4-2	TRBJ2-1	TGTGCCAGCAGCCCAGTCGTCGGGAGCTCCTACAATGAGCAGTTCTTC	CASSPVVGSSYNEQFF
NA	NA	TRBV4-1	TRBJ1-4	TGCGCCAGCAGCCAAGATGGGCAGGGTTGGGAAAAACTGTTTTTT	CASSQDGQGWEKLFF
TRBD1	NA	TRBV19	TRBJ1-4	TGTGCCAGCAGGGGACAGGGCGGTGAAAAACTGTTTTTT	CASRGQGGEKLFF
TRBD2	NA	TRBV5-6	TRBJ2-5	TGTGCCAGCACCTACTATGGGGCTAGCGGGGTGGTGCAGACCCAGTACTTC	CASTYYGASGVVQTQYF
NA	NA	TRBV5-1	TRBJ2-2	TGCGCCAGCAGCTTGAGACAGGGAGGCACCGGGGAGCTGTTTTTT	CASSLRQGGTGELFF